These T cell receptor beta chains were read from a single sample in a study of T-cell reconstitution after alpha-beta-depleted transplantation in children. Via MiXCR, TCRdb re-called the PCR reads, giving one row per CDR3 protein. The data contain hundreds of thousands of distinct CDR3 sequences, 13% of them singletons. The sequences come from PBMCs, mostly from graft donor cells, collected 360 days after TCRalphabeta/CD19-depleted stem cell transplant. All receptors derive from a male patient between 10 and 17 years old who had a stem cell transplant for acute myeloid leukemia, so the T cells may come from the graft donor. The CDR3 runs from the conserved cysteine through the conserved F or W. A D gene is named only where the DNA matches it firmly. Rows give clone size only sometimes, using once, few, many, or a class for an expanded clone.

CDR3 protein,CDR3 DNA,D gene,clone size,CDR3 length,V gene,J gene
CASSFRETGELFF,TGTGCCAGCAGCTTTAGAGAGACCGGGGAGCTGTTTTTT,.,many,13,TRBV13,TRBJ2-2
CSASGTGNEQFF,TGCAGTGCTAGTGGCACAGGCAATGAGCAGTTCTTC,.,few,12,TRBV20-1,TRBJ2-1
CAWSVGRRTENEQFF,TGTGCCTGGAGTGTAGGCCGCCGGACGGAGAATGAGCAGTTCTTC,.,.,15,TRBV30,TRBJ2-1
CASSYRGASQPQHF,TGTGCCAGCAGTTATAGGGGCGCGAGTCAGCCCCAGCATTTT,.,.,14,TRBV6-2/TRBV6-3,TRBJ1-5
CASSQGQGALQPQHF,TGTGCCAGCAGCCAGGGACAGGGGGCTCTCCAGCCCCAGCATTTT,TRBD1,many,15,TRBV7-2,TRBJ1-5
CASSQNRGRFFNEKLFF,TGTGCCAGCAGTCAGAACCGGGGACGTTTTTTTAATGAAAAACTGTTTTTT,.,.,17,TRBV12-3/TRBV12-4,TRBJ1-4
CASSTSSLGELFF,TGTGCCAGCAGCACTAGCAGCTTAGGGGAGCTGTTTTTT,.,few,13,TRBV7-2,TRBJ2-2
CSSSGQGTHEQYF,TGCAGTTCCTCGGGACAGGGCACCCACGAGCAGTACTTC,TRBD1,many,13,TRBV20-1,TRBJ2-7
CASSPRAGHYNSPLHF,TGTGCCAGCAGCCCCCGAGCTGGACATTATAATTCACCCCTCCACTTT,.,few,16,TRBV7-6,TRBJ1-6
CSAEGGTRAGELFF,TGCAGCGCCGAAGGGGGGACTAGGGCCGGGGAGCTGTTTTTT,TRBD2,many,14,TRBV29-1,TRBJ2-2
CSARVTGTLVSYEQYF,TGCAGTGCCAGAGTAACCGGGACTTTAGTTTCCTACGAGCAGTACTTC,.,.,16,TRBV20-1,TRBJ2-7
CASSDQVGSYNEQFF,TGTGCCAGCAGTGACCAAGTAGGCTCCTACAATGAGCAGTTCTTC,.,many,15,TRBV6-1,TRBJ2-1
CSVLTRVGEQYF,TGCAGTGTCCTGACCCGTGTGGGAGAGCAGTACTTC,.,.,12,TRBV20-1,TRBJ2-7
CATTTSDTDTQYF,TGCGCCACGACGACTAGCGACACAGATACGCAGTATTTT,TRBD2,many,13,TRBV5-1,TRBJ2-3
CASSRPGLEQFF,TGTGCCAGCAGCAGGCCGGGGCTTGAGCAGTTCTTC,.,few,12,TRBV3-1,TRBJ2-1
CASSSREALHF,TGTGCCAGCAGCTCGAGGGAGGCCCTCCACTTT,.,.,11,TRBV28,TRBJ1-6
CASSFSSGRAGETQYF,TGTGCCAGCAGTTTCTCTAGCGGGAGGGCGGGGGAGACCCAGTACTTC,TRBD2,few,16,TRBV12-3/TRBV12-4,TRBJ2-5
CASSLAGTAPGFYEQYF,TGTGCCAGCAGCTTAGCAGGAACAGCTCCAGGGTTCTACGAGCAGTACTTC,.,few,17,TRBV7-6,TRBJ2-7
CASSLIGYNEQFF,TGTGCCAGCAGCCTTATCGGTTACAATGAGCAGTTCTTC,.,few,13,TRBV5-5,TRBJ2-1
CASSYPRTSGRRSYNEQFF,TGTGCCAGCAGCTACCCCAGGACTAGCGGGAGACGGTCCTACAATGAGCAGTTCTTC,TRBD2,.,19,TRBV7-6,TRBJ2-1
CASSLAIGTGELFF,TGTGCCAGCAGCCTAGCGATCGGCACCGGGGAGCTGTTTTTT,.,.,14,TRBV5-4,TRBJ2-2
CASSYGTNEQYF,TGTGCCAGCAGTTACGGGACAAACGAGCAGTACTTC,.,many,12,TRBV12-3/TRBV12-4,TRBJ2-7
CASYGQGGEQYF,TGTGCCAGCTACGGACAGGGGGGGGAGCAGTACTTC,TRBD1,.,12,TRBV27,TRBJ2-7
CSAYFSSYEQYF,TGCAGTGCTTATTTTAGCTCCTACGAGCAGTACTTC,.,many,12,TRBV20-1,TRBJ2-7
CSARGSGLNSYNEQFF,TGCAGTGCTAGAGGCTCGGGACTGAACTCCTACAATGAGCAGTTCTTC,.,.,16,TRBV20-1,TRBJ2-1
CASSSPKFRSGIPYEQYF,TGTGCCAGCAGTTCCCCAAAGTTCAGGTCAGGAATCCCCTACGAGCAGTACTTC,.,few,18,TRBV28,TRBJ2-7
CASSSEWGGSYEQYF,TGCGCCAGCAGCTCGGAATGGGGGGGCTCCTACGAGCAGTACTTC,TRBD2,few,15,TRBV5-1,TRBJ2-7
CASSQDTSHFTGELFF,TGTGCCAGCAGCCAAGATACGTCGCACTTCACCGGGGAGCTGTTTTTT,.,.,16,TRBV14,TRBJ2-2
CASSYSFSNTEAFF,TGTGCCAGCAGTTACTCGTTCTCCAACACTGAAGCTTTCTTT,.,few,14,TRBV6-2/TRBV6-3,TRBJ1-1
CASSLPRDYNQETQYF,TGTGCCAGCAGCTTACCGCGGGACTATAACCAAGAGACCCAGTACTTC,TRBD2,few,16,TRBV7-6,TRBJ2-5
CASSGTSGRGGFF,TGTGCCAGCAGCGGGACTAGCGGGAGAGGGGGGTTCTTC,TRBD2,.,13,TRBV12-3/TRBV12-4,TRBJ2-1
CASSTSGTGGEKLFF,TGTGCCAGCAGCACATCCGGGACAGGGGGTGAAAAACTGTTTTTT,.,many,15,TRBV21-1,TRBJ1-4
CASSRLTGVSHTEAFF,TGTGCCAGCTCACGGTTGACAGGGGTTTCGCACACTGAAGCTTTCTTT,TRBD1,.,16,TRBV18,TRBJ1-1
CAIRGTGNTEAFF,TGTGCCATCAGGGGGACGGGGAACACTGAAGCTTTCTTT,.,few,13,TRBV10-3,TRBJ1-1
CASSPLGGGINNEQFF,TGTGCCAGCAGTCCCCTGGGGGGCGGGATCAACAATGAGCAGTTCTTC,.,.,16,TRBV27,TRBJ2-1
CASSYSTTDTQYF,TGTGCCAGCAGTTATTCGACCACAGATACGCAGTATTTT,.,.,13,TRBV6-2/TRBV6-3,TRBJ2-3
CASSVGFANEQFF,TGTGCCAGCAGCGTAGGGTTCGCCAATGAGCAGTTCTTC,.,few,13,TRBV7-9,TRBJ2-1
CATSWDSIHTGELFF,TGTGCCACCAGCTGGGACTCCATCCACACCGGGGAGCTGTTTTTT,.,.,15,TRBV15,TRBJ2-2
CSAISPGTANTEAFF,TGCAGTGCTATATCTCCCGGGACAGCGAACACTGAAGCTTTCTTT,TRBD1,.,15,TRBV20-1,TRBJ1-1
CASSASRPGELFF,TGTGCCAGCAGTGCCTCGCGACCCGGGGAGCTGTTTTTT,.,.,13,TRBV2,TRBJ2-2
CASSLNAAGVDEQYF,TGCGCCAGCAGCTTGAATGCCGCGGGAGTAGACGAGCAGTACTTC,TRBD2,few,15,TRBV5-1,TRBJ2-7
CASSLSGGKTACEQYF,TGTGCCAGCAGTTTATCCGGGGGGAAGACTGCCTGCGAGCAGTACTTC,TRBD2,.,16,TRBV27,TRBJ2-7
CASSRGMFTDTQYF,TGTGCCAGCAGTAGGGGGATGTTCACAGATACGCAGTATTTT,.,many,14,TRBV6-5,TRBJ2-3